This T cell receptor beta chain originates from a study of preoperative IRX-2 immunotherapy in early breast cancer. Trimming stripped 9 bases from V and 3 bases from J, with 17 bases between. Germline loops: CDR1 MNHGY, CDR2 SAAAGT. CDR3 length: 15 residues. Described treatment: preoperative locoregional IRX-2 cytokine immunotherapy. TCRdb keeps only in-frame clones here, not all; method: immunoSEQ multiplex PCR. Here the sample spans about 89,000 clones, approximately 90% being singletons. The sample was tumor tissue, taken after IRX-2 immunotherapy. The sequence came from a human donor with breast cancer. The rearrangement uses TRBV6-8 and TRBJ2-2, with D maybe TRBD1 (5 bases). CDR3 region: CASQRGTEDTGELFF. In nucleotides, the CDR3 is TGTGCCAGTCAAAGGGGAACCGAAGACACCGGGGAGCTGTTTTTT.